Shown below are 5 T cell receptor beta chains from a single sample sequenced in a study of T cell repertoires in cytomegalovirus infection. Each CDR3 protein is one row after TCRdb ran MiXCR on the reads. Among roughly 920,000 distinct CDR3 sequences listed, about a third were seen once. Their target antigens are unknown. Sequencing was performed on cultured CD8+ T cells from PBMCs, taken from culture after CMV antigen stimulation. These receptors were obtained from a human donor in good health (CMV status not recorded). Some clones in this sample may be carry-over from other donors' samples.

The gene calls are TRBV7-6 and TRBJ1-5; a possible D gene is TRBD1 (5 bases). CDR1 and CDR2 from the germline V gene are SGHVS and FNYEAQ. The CDR3 is made up of 14 amino acids. The V end was cut by 5 bases, the J end by 0 bases, with 8 bases between. The CDR3 protein is CASSRDVSNQPQHF. The DNA for the CDR3 is TGTGCCAGCAGCCGGGACGTTAGCAATCAGCCCCAGCATTTT.

The chain carries TRBV29-1 and TRBJ2-3, with a tentative D call TRBD2 (6 bases). The length of the CDR3 is 12 residues. The germline CDR1 and CDR2 sequences are SQVTM and ANQGSEA. V was trimmed by 2 bases and J by 3 bases, leaving 6 bases between them. CDR3 nucleotides: TGCAGCGTTGAACGGGGGACAGATACGCAGTATTTT. This codes for CSVERGTDTQYF.

In its sample, this clonotype was seen many times. At one boundary the junction diverges from the germline segment, which might be a read error. The CDR3 is CASSLAEGGYEQYF. Here the CDR3 DNA reads TGTGCTAGCAGCTTGGCGGAGGGTGGATACGAGCAGTACTTC. This chain uses TRBV7-7 with TRBJ2-7; tentative D call: TRBD2 (6 bases). The CDR3 consists of 14 residues. Germline values: CDR1 SSHAT, CDR2 FNYEAQ (reference sequence).

The table lists this clonotype with many counts. A junction boundary mismatches the germline segment, possibly from a read error. In DNA form, the CDR3 reads TGTGCCAGCAGCTTGGGACAAACGAACACTGAAGCTTTCTTT. The encoded protein is CASSLGQTNTEAFF. The chain links TRBV5-1 to TRBJ1-1; possibly TRBD1 for D (6 bases). The germline gives CDR1 SGHRS, CDR2 YFSETQ. CDR3 size: 14 residues.

The V call is TRBV28, the J call TRBJ1-5; tentatively, D is TRBD1 (5 bases). This CDR3 is built from 14 residues. Trimming removed 6 bases at V and 0 bases at J, with 9 bases between. Looked up from germline, CDR1 is MDHEN and CDR2 is SYDVKM. The CDR3 sequence: CASSVRDSNQPQHF. The CDR3 DNA is TGTGCCAGCAGCGTCAGGGATAGCAATCAGCCCCAGCATTTT. The full variable domain, in which reference TRBV28 and TRBJ1-5 provide the parts outside the CDR3, is DVKVTQSSRYLVKRTGEKVFLECVQDMDHENMFWYRQDPGLGLRLIYFSYDVKMKEKGDIPEGYSVSREKKERFSLILESASTNQTSMYLCASSVRDSNQPQHFGDGTRLSIL.